This record concerns one T cell receptor beta chain sequence. The entry originates in a study of shared clonotypes between healthy human individuals. The CDR3 consists of 13 residues. Trimming took off 7 bases at V and 3 bases at J, with 10 bases between the two ends. The germline V gene has CDR1 MDHEN and CDR2 SYDVKM. Sequencing was performed with immunoSEQ multiplex PCR; in TCRdb, only in-frame clones are kept and a portion is missing. The table lists roughly 1,000,000 clones, approximately 80% of them singletons, with under 0.8% in the top ten. The V call is TRBV28, the J call TRBJ1-5, with D uncertain. Sequencing was carried out using memory CD4+ T cells from PBMCs. Subset specified: CD45RA-negative fraction. This receptor was identified in a man younger than 35 in good health. Some clones in this sample may be carry-over from other donors' samples. CDR3 in DNA: TGTGCCAGCACCGCCCAAAACAATCAGCCCCAGCATTTT. This encodes CASTAQNNQPQHF. Drawing the rest from reference TRBV28 and TRBJ1-5, the complete variable domain is DVKVTQSSRYLVKRTGEKVFLECVQDMDHENMFWYRQDPGLGLRLIYFSYDVKMKEKGDIPEGYSVSREKKERFSLILESASTNQTSMYLCASTAQNNQPQHFGDGTRLSIL.